Listed below are T cell receptor beta chains from one sample, sequenced in a study of beta chain features in type 1 diabetes. Some clones are missing from TCRdb's copy, which holds only in-frame ones; the method was immunoSEQ multiplex PCR. The profile covers over 350,000 clones, with roughly 16% appearing a single time and approximately 0.019% taken by the ten largest. Material for sequencing was naive CD4+ T cells from blood. These receptors were collected from a woman younger than 30 in good health. The CDR3 runs from the conserved cysteine through the conserved F or W. A D gene is named only where the DNA matches it firmly. The listing skips clone size in some rows; elsewhere it reads once, few, many or a size class.

d_call,v_call,clone_size,j_call,cdr3_nt,cdr3_aa
TRBD2,TRBV30,few,TRBJ2-5,TGTGCCTGGACCCAGGGACTAGCGGGAGTCGAGGGAGAGACCCAGTACTTC,CAWTQGLAGVEGETQYF
TRBD2,TRBV9,-,TRBJ2-1,TGTGCCAGCAGCGACCGGACTAGCGGTTACAATGAGCAGTTCTTC,CASSDRTSGYNEQFF
-,TRBV29-1,few,TRBJ2-3,TGCAGCGTTGAATACTCAGGAACAGATACGCAGTATTTT,CSVEYSGTDTQYF
TRBD2,TRBV5-1,-,TRBJ2-7,TGCGCCAGCAGCTTGGCGACTAGCGGGAAGTTATACGAGCAGTACTTC,CASSLATSGKLYEQYF
TRBD2,TRBV18,-,TRBJ2-1,TGTGCCAGCTCACCACTAGCGGGAGGCTCCTACAATGAGCAGTTCTTC,CASSPLAGGSYNEQFF
TRBD2,TRBV29-1,few,TRBJ2-1,TGCAGCGTTGAAAGAAGGGCTAGCGGAGACGGAAATGAGCAGTTCTTC,CSVERRASGDGNEQFF
TRBD1,TRBV28,few,TRBJ2-1,TGTGCCAGCAGTCAAGGGGGCGACTTGGTCAATGAGCAGTTCTTC,CASSQGGDLVNEQFF
-,TRBV18,few,TRBJ2-7,TGTGCCAGCTCACCAGGAGGGGACGAGCAGTACTTC,CASSPGGDEQYF
-,TRBV29-1,-,TRBJ2-4,TGCAGCGTCGCCACTAGCCGCATTCAGTACTTC,CSVATSRIQYF
TRBD2,TRBV5-4,-,TRBJ2-4,TGTGCCAGCAGCTTCCCTAGCGGGAGCGGTAACATTCAGTACTTC,CASSFPSGSGNIQYF
TRBD1,TRBV5-5,-,TRBJ1-5,TGTGCCAGCAGCTTGGTAGGACAGGTCAATCAGCCCCAGCATTTT,CASSLVGQVNQPQHF
TRBD2,TRBV30,-,TRBJ2-2,TGTGCCTGGAGTGTACTAGCGATCGCGAACACCGGGGAGCTGTTTTTT,CAWSVLAIANTGELFF
-,TRBV5-1,few,TRBJ2-1,TGCGCCAGCAGCTCCTTCGGACAGAGCTCCTACAATGAGCAGTTCTTC,CASSSFGQSSYNEQFF
-,TRBV7-9,-,TRBJ2-2,TGTGCCAGCAGTCCAGGGAGGAGAACAGGGGACACCGGGGAGCTGTTTTTT,CASSPGRRTGDTGELFF
TRBD1,TRBV6-1,-,TRBJ2-7,TGTGCCAGCAGTTATGGTTTGGGACAGTACGAGCAGTACTTC,CASSYGLGQYEQYF
-,TRBV7-9,few,TRBJ2-7,TGTGCCAGCAGCTATGGACAGTTTTCCTACGAGCAGTACTTC,CASSYGQFSYEQYF
TRBD2,TRBV9,-,TRBJ2-1,TGTGCCAGCAGCGTATCGCCGTTCAGGGCTAGCGGGGACAATGAGCAGTTCTTC,CASSVSPFRASGDNEQFF
TRBD1,TRBV30,few,TRBJ1-1,TGTGCCTGGAGTGTAGAGGACAGGGGGCAAGCTTTCTTT,CAWSVEDRGQAFF
-,TRBV19,few,TRBJ2-5,TGTGCCAGTAGTATAGCGACAGGACCACAAGAGACCCAGTACTTC,CASSIATGPQETQYF
-,TRBV30,few,TRBJ1-2,TGTGCCTGGGACGGGTCCGGGGATGGCTACACCTTC,CAWDGSGDGYTF
-,TRBV20-1,-,TRBJ1-2,TGCACCCCGGGGATCAACACCTTC,CTPGINTF
-,TRBV28,-,TRBJ1-2,TGTGCCAGCAGCCGGACAGCATTCGAGGGCTACACCTTC,CASSRTAFEGYTF
TRBD2,TRBV5-1,-,TRBJ2-5,TGCGCCAGCAGCAGAGGGACTAGCGAAGAGACCCAGTACTTC,CASSRGTSEETQYF
-,TRBV28,-,TRBJ1-1,TGTGCCAGCAGTTTAAATTGGGGGAGGGAAGCTTTCTTT,CASSLNWGREAFF
-,TRBV29-1,-,TRBJ1-1,TGCAGCGTCGTTGGGACTGCCGAAGCTTTCTTT,CSVVGTAEAFF
-,TRBV4-2,few,TRBJ1-1,TGTGCCAGCAGCCAAGATAAGGCAGGGTGGACTGAAGCTTTCTTT,CASSQDKAGWTEAFF
TRBD2,TRBV30,-,TRBJ2-5,TGTGCCTGGAGTCCCGGACTAGCGGGAGTTGAGACCCAGTACTTC,CAWSPGLAGVETQYF
TRBD2,TRBV5-1,-,TRBJ2-7,TGCGCCAGCAGCTTGGATCTCGGGAGGGAAGGGGAGCAGTACTTC,CASSLDLGREGEQYF
TRBD1,TRBV30,-,TRBJ1-2,TGTGCCTGGGAAAGGACAGGGATCGATGGCTACACCTTC,CAWERTGIDGYTF
-,TRBV19,few,TRBJ2-3,TGTGCCAGTAGTATTGTAGTCCGGGAGTCGCAGTATTTT,CASSIVVRESQYF
TRBD2,TRBV30,few,TRBJ2-5,TGTGCCTTAGCGGGAGGGCAAGAGACCCAGTACTTC,CALAGGQETQYF
-,TRBV20-1,-,TRBJ1-5,TGCAGTGCAACACAAAATCAGCCCCAGCATTTT,CSATQNQPQHF
-,TRBV30,-,TRBJ2-1,TGTGCCTGGAGTACCCTCTCTAGTTCGCGAGCTGAGCAGTTCTTC,CAWSTLSSSRAEQFF
-,TRBV28,-,TRBJ2-3,TGTGCCAGCAGTTTCTCCAACACCGGGGATACGCAGTATTTT,CASSFSNTGDTQYF
-,TRBV14,-,TRBJ2-5,TGTGCCAGCAGCCAAGATCGAGGATCTGGAGAGACCCAGTACTTC,CASSQDRGSGETQYF
-,TRBV19,-,TRBJ2-1,TGTGCCAGTAGTACCTACACTAGTCAGAATGAGCAGTTCTTC,CASSTYTSQNEQFF
TRBD2,TRBV5-1,few,TRBJ2-5,TGCGCCAGCAGCAAGAGCGGGAGGGCCCTCGGAGAGACCCAGTACTTC,CASSKSGRALGETQYF
TRBD1,TRBV7-9,-,TRBJ2-5,TGTGCCAGCAGCTTATCCGGGACAGGGAACCAAGAGACCCAGTACTTC,CASSLSGTGNQETQYF
TRBD2,TRBV6-5,-,TRBJ2-1,TGTGCCAGCAGCCCTACGACTAGCGCGAAACAGTTCTTC,CASSPTTSAKQFF
TRBD2,TRBV5-6,-,TRBJ2-5,TGTGCCAGCAGCTTGAGGCTAGCGGGAAGGGAGACCCAGTACTTC,CASSLRLAGRETQYF
-,TRBV30,-,TRBJ2-5,TGTGCCTGGAGTGCCCAGGGGTTTCGGGAGACCCAGTACTTC,CAWSAQGFRETQYF
-,TRBV5-6,few,TRBJ1-2,TGTGCCAGCAGCTTGCTGGGGGCGTTGGATGGCTACACCTTC,CASSLLGALDGYTF
-,TRBV14,few,TRBJ2-1,TGTGCCAGCAGCCCGCAGGGGATGAGGCAGTTCTTC,CASSPQGMRQFF
TRBD1,TRBV7-6,few,TRBJ2-7,TGTGCCAGCAGCTTGCAAGGGACAGGGGCGGTGCAGTACTTC,CASSLQGTGAVQYF
-,TRBV27,few,TRBJ1-4,TGTGCCAGCAAAGAGAATGAAAAACTGTTTTTT,CASKENEKLFF
TRBD1,TRBV30,few,TRBJ2-7,TGTGCCTGGGAACAGGGGACAACCCACGAGCAGTACTTC,CAWEQGTTHEQYF
-,TRBV7-8,-,TRBJ1-1,TGTGCCAGCAGCTCCCCCAGGATCCCCAGCCTTCGTGAAGCTTTCTTT,CASSSPRIPSLREAFF
-,TRBV29-1,few,TRBJ2-4,TGCAGCGCCGGAGCCAAAAACATTCAGTACTTC,CSAGAKNIQYF
TRBD1,TRBV30,-,TRBJ1-3,TGTGCCTGGGGGACAGGGTCCGGAAACACCATATATTTT,CAWGTGSGNTIYF
-,TRBV30,once,TRBJ1-3,TGTGCCTGGAGTGTACACCCCTCTGGAAACACCATATATTTT,CAWSVHPSGNTIYF
TRBD2,TRBV7-9,-,TRBJ2-5,TGTGCCAGCAGCTTGGCGGGGGGCCGAGAGACCCAGTACTTC,CASSLAGGRETQYF
TRBD1,TRBV4-2,few,TRBJ2-3,TGTGCCAGCAGCCAACGGGACAGGGGGATGACCACAGATACGCAGTATTTT,CASSQRDRGMTTDTQYF
TRBD2,TRBV5-1,-,TRBJ2-7,TGCGCCAGCAGCTTTACCCTTGGCGGGAGTCTCTACGAGCAGTACTTC,CASSFTLGGSLYEQYF
TRBD1,TRBV13,-,TRBJ1-3,TGTGCCAGCAGCTTAGGGACAGGGAGAGTGAACACCATATATTTT,CASSLGTGRVNTIYF
TRBD1,TRBV30,few,TRBJ2-7,TGTGCCTGGGGGGTTACAGGGGGGTCGGTCCCCTACGAGCAGTACTTC,CAWGVTGGSVPYEQYF